These 18 T cell receptor beta chains originate from one sample sequenced in a study of siplizumab effects on memory and regulatory T cells. Here immunoSEQ multiplex PCR was the method, and the copy in TCRdb shows in-frame clones only, minus some. The repertoire holds some 120,000 clones, approximately 94% seen once, with around 1.7% in the top ten. Sequenced sample: non-Treg CD4+ T cells sorted from blood. All receptors come from a human donor in good health.

This clone showed up just once. V usage is TRBV9 and J usage is TRBJ1-3; D gene uncertain. The CDR3 consists of 12 residues. V was clipped by 4 bases and J by 8 bases, with 10 bases between them. CDR1 and CDR2 from the germline V gene are SGDLS and YYNGEE. The CDR3 coding sequence is TGTGCCAGCAGCCCAGACTCCTACACCATATATTTT. This translates into CASSPDSYTIYF.

The chain recombines TRBV19 with TRBJ2-4; TRBD2 is a possible D gene (6 bases). The CDR3 has 17 residues. Trimming cost V 6 bases and J 0 bases, with 18 bases left between them. CDR1 is LNHDA and CDR2 is SQIVND in the germline V gene (reference sequence). CDR3 in amino acids: CASRGRAGSVAKNIQYF. The DNA for the CDR3 is TGTGCCAGTAGAGGCAGGGCGGGAAGTGTAGCCAAAAACATTCAGTACTTC. The whole variable domain, filled in from reference TRBV19 and TRBJ2-4, reads DGGITQSPKYLFRKEGQNVTLSCEQNLNHDAMYWYRQDPGQGLRLIYYSQIVNDFQKGDIAEGYSVSREKKESFPLTVTSAQKNPTAFYLCASRGRAGSVAKNIQYFGAGTRLSVL.

The chain joins TRBV11-2 to TRBJ2-6; unclear D gene. CDR1 is SGHAT, CDR2 FQNNGV, per germline. CDR3 length equals 15 residues. V was pared by 6 bases and J by 1 base, with 10 bases between. CDR3: CASRPLRSGANVLTF. The CDR3 DNA follows: TGTGCCAGCAGGCCACTGCGGTCTGGGGCCAACGTCCTGACTTTC. Looking up the rest from reference TRBV11-2 and TRBJ2-6 gives the full variable domain: EAGVAQSPRYKIIEKRQSVAFWCNPISGHATLYWYQQILGQGPKLLIQFQNNGVVDDSQLPKDRFSAERLKGVDSTLKIQPAKLEDSAVYLCASRPLRSGANVLTFGAGSRLTVL.

V is TRBV5-1 and J is TRBJ1-4; TRBD1 matches at 8 bases. Germline V lookup: CDR1 SGHRS, CDR2 YFSETQ. This CDR3 spans 16 amino acids. V dropped 4 bases and J dropped 8; count of bases not matched to a gene: 13. The CDR3 nucleotides are TGCGCCAGCAGCGAAGCACAGGGGGAACGCGGGGAAAAACTGTTTTTT. Its protein product is CASSEAQGERGEKLFF.

V and J are TRBV28 and TRBJ2-5, with 10 bases that match TRBD2. After removal of 5 bases from V and 1 base from J, the junction contained 7 bases not matched to a gene. The CDR3 covers 16 residues. In germline, CDR1 is MDHEN, CDR2 SYDVKM. CDR3 coding DNA: TGTGCCAGCAGTGGCGGACTAGCGGATTTCCAAGAGACCCAGTACTTC. Its translation: CASSGGLADFQETQYF.

This chain connects TRBV9 to TRBJ2-4; 8 bases align to TRBD2. V was pared by 0 bases and J by 5 bases, with 16 bases of the junction left unmatched. In germline, CDR1 is SGDLS, CDR2 YYNGEE. CDR3 size: 19 residues. The CDR3 here is CASSVAALAVAGGQNIQYF. The CDR3 nucleotides are TGTGCCAGCAGCGTAGCTGCGCTAGCGGTGGCGGGAGGTCAAAACATTCAGTACTTC.

The V gene is TRBV7-6, the J gene TRBJ1-1; D not resolved. Trimming took 6 bases from V and 1 from J, leaving 6 bases between them. CDR3 size: 12 residues. CDR1 and CDR2 (germline): SGHVS, FNYEAQ. The CDR3 here is CASSLQNTEAFF. Here the CDR3 DNA reads TGTGCCAGCAGTCTACAGAACACTGAAGCTTTCTTT.

The DNA for the CDR3 is TGTGCCATCAGTGGAAGGGAGGGGACCGGGGAGCTGTTTTTT. As protein: CAISGREGTGELFF. The J gene is TRBJ2-2, the V gene TRBV10-3; 7 nucleotides align to TRBD2. From germline, CDR1 is ENHRY and CDR2 SYGVKD. The ends lost 4 bases at V and 5 bases at J; junction bases unmatched: 4. The CDR3 contains 14 residues.

The V call is TRBV16, the J call TRBJ1-5, with unresolved D. The V gene lost 0 bases and the J gene lost 1 base, with 10 bases spanning the gap. Per germline, CDR1 KGHSY and CDR2 FQNENV. The CDR3 contains 16 residues. CDR3 protein: CASSQSDGRSNQPQHF. The CDR3 DNA reads as TGTGCCAGCAGCCAATCTGACGGGAGAAGCAATCAGCCCCAGCATTTT. The full variable domain, completed using reference TRBV16 and TRBJ1-5, is GEEVAQTPKHLVRGEGQKAKLYCAPIKGHSYVFWYQQVLKNEFKFLISFQNENVFDETGMPKERFSAKCLPNSPCSLEIQATKLEDSAVYFCASSQSDGRSNQPQHFGDGTRLSIL.

The chain links TRBV7-6 to TRBJ2-5; D perhaps matches TRBD1 (6 bases). The CDR3 has 17 residues. Germline loops: CDR1 SGHVS, CDR2 FNYEAQ. V lost 5 bases to trimming and J lost 0 bases, with 19 bases between them. Here the CDR3 reads CASSANSPGVYQETQYF. The DNA for the CDR3 is TGTGCCAGCAGCGCAAATTCTCCAGGGGTCTACCAAGAGACCCAGTACTTC.

The CDR3: CASSPVGGNYGYTF. As DNA, the CDR3 is TGTGCCAGCAGCCCCGTCGGGGGCAACTATGGCTACACCTTC. The chain is built from TRBV11-1 and TRBJ1-2; D possibly corresponds to TRBD1 (6 bases). This CDR3 has 14 amino acids. The V end lost 5 bases, the J end lost 2 bases, and 12 bases lay between the germline ends. Germline loops: CDR1 SGHAT, CDR2 FQDESV (reference sequence).

The V gene is TRBV5-1, the J gene TRBJ2-5; TRBD2 matches 7 bases. The germline V gene has CDR1 SGHRS and CDR2 YFSETQ. The CDR3 covers 14 residues. J gave up 5 bases and V 7 bases, and 11 bases lay outside the gene matches. CDR3 region: CASAWGGGEETQYF. The CDR3 region has the DNA TGCGCCAGCGCCTGGGGGGGAGGTGAGGAGACCCAGTACTTC.

This chain uses TRBV25-1 with TRBJ1-1; D remains ambiguous. This CDR3 is built from 13 residues. Per germline, CDR1 MGHDK and CDR2 SYGVNS. Trimming took off 5 bases at V and 8 bases at J, with 15 bases between the two ends. The CDR3 region has the DNA TGTGCCAGCAGTCGCATCTCGAGGACGGAAGCTTTCTTT. This codes for CASSRISRTEAFF.

This chain connects TRBV19 to TRBJ1-5, with 11 bases that match TRBD1. The V gene's germline CDR1 is LNHDA and CDR2 SQIVND (reference sequence). Trimming at V came to 7 bases and at J to 4 bases, leaving 3 bases not matched to a gene. The CDR3 totals 14 residues. CDR3 coding DNA: TGTGCCAGTACCGGGACAGGGGGGAATCAGCCCCAGCATTTT. It specifies CASTGTGGNQPQHF.

The chain combines TRBV11-2 with TRBJ2-4, with 8 nucleotides matching TRBD2. Germline CDR1 is SGHAT and CDR2 is FQNNGV. There are 17 residues in the CDR3. J gave up 0 bases and V 5 bases, and 9 bases lay outside the gene matches. The CDR3 DNA follows: TGTGCCAGCAGCCCGAGTTGGCTAGCGGGAGCCAAAAACATTCAGTACTTC. Translation gives CASSPSWLAGAKNIQYF.

V and J are TRBV13 and TRBJ2-3, with 14 nucleotides matching TRBD2. V trimming: 6 bases; J trimming: 5 bases; junction bases outside the gene matches: 22. Germline CDR1 PRHDT, CDR2 FYEKMQ (reference sequence). The CDR3 totals 21 residues. CDR3 bases: TGTGCCAGCAGTTTTGGGCCCCCTCGACTAGCGGGAGGGAGGAGAGAAGATACGCAGTATTTT. It specifies CASSFGPPRLAGGRREDTQYF.

This clone was seen a few times. The chain employs TRBV7-3 and TRBJ1-1; a weak D match, TRBD1 (6 bases). Germline values: CDR1 SGHTA, CDR2 FQGTGA. This CDR3 comprises 13 residues. Trimming removed 4 bases from V and 5 bases from J, with 11 bases in between. The CDR3 DNA reads TGTGCCAGCAGCTATAGTCAGGGGACTGAAGCTTTCTTT. It yields the protein CASSYSQGTEAFF.

This rearrangement joins TRBV5-8 to TRBJ2-5; D could derive from TRBD1 or TRBD2 (6 bases each). The CDR3 spans 13 residues. V shed 2 bases and J shed 5 bases, with 10 bases lying between them. Per germline, CDR1 SGHTS and CDR2 YDEGEE. This CDR3 is CASSFSGAETQYF. CDR3 coding DNA: TGTGCCAGCAGCTTCTCGGGGGCCGAGACCCAGTACTTC.